The present entry profiles one T cell receptor beta chain with its context. The sample comes from a study of blood T cells in healthy people across ages. Primers used in a second PCR of roughly 6 to 11 cycles were a sample-barcoded 5' primer and a J-beta primer mix. The template-switch adaptor was a 5' adaptor with 12 random nucleotides. It tagged each cDNA molecule. TCRdb passed the 5' RACE reads through MiXCR, listing each CDR3 protein once. The data hold around 1,700,000 distinct CDR3 sequences, with about 28% observed a single time. The germline gives CDR1 SGHRS, CDR2 YFSETQ. J was trimmed by 2 bases and V by 5 bases; bases with no gene match: 10. CDR3 size: 15 residues.

The sequence derives from a woman aged 30 to 39 in good health. The sample comprised blood. The V gene is TRBV5-1, the J gene TRBJ2-7; 7 positions match TRBD1. The CDR3 region is CASRKTGDRTYEQYF. Written as DNA, the CDR3 is TGCGCCAGCAGGAAAACAGGGGATCGAACCTACGAGCAGTACTTC.